The next 21 T cell receptor beta chains were all read from a single sample in a study of cytomegalovirus exposure and HLA in healthy donors. The primer mix had 60 Vbeta and 13 Jbeta primers. Some clones are missing from TCRdb's copy, which holds only in-frame ones; the method was immunoSEQ multiplex PCR. This table holds 170,000 or so clones, 78% found once. Sequencing was done on a sample of PBMCs. The receptors originated from a woman aged 40 to 50 in good health and CMV-seronegative.

This chain uses TRBV7-9 with TRBJ2-1; D unresolved. The germline V gene has CDR1 SEHNR and CDR2 FQNEAQ (reference sequence). The CDR3 is 13 residues long. V shed 5 bases and J shed 3 bases, with 8 bases lying between them. CDR3 coding DNA: TGTGCCAGCAGCGACTGGAGCTACAATGAGCAGTTCTTC. Its protein product is CASSDWSYNEQFF.

The CDR3 DNA reads as TGCGCCAGCAGCCAAGAAGGCGGGTATAGCAATCAGCCCCAGCATTTT. Its protein is CASSQEGGYSNQPQHF. The V and J genes are TRBV4-1 and TRBJ1-5; D is unresolved. V lost 0 bases and J lost 0, with 9 bases in between. CDR3 length equals 16 residues. The V gene's germline CDR1 is MGHRA and CDR2 YSYEKL.

This rearrangement joins TRBV18 to TRBJ1-2; 7 positions agree with TRBD1. V dropped 8 bases and J dropped 8; count of bases not matched to a gene: 20. CDR3 length: 16 amino acids. Germline CDR1 and CDR2: KGHSH and LQKENI. The CDR3 sequence: CASGRRDSRSMKGYTF. The DNA for the CDR3 is TGTGCCAGCGGTAGACGGGACAGCAGATCTATGAAGGGCTACACCTTC.

The V gene is TRBV29-1, the J gene TRBJ1-1, with TRBD1 identical over 11 bases. The germline V gene encodes CDR1 SQVTM and CDR2 ANQGSEA. Germline trimming cut 6 bases from V and 4 bases from J; bases unmatched to any gene: 4. The CDR3 is 13 residues long. The DNA for the CDR3 is TGCAGCGTCAAAGGGACAGGGGGCACTGAAGCTTTCTTT. Translating gives CSVKGTGGTEAFF.

The chain couples TRBV18 to TRBJ2-1; 9 bases fit TRBD1. J was trimmed by 3 bases and V by 6 bases; bases with no gene match: 6. The germline V gene encodes CDR1 KGHSH and CDR2 LQKENI. The CDR3 loop spans 15 amino acids. The DNA of the CDR3 is TGTGCCAGCTCCCTCAGACAGGGGGACTACAATGAGCAGTTCTTC. Translated, it gives CASSLRQGDYNEQFF.

The chain is built from TRBV2 and TRBJ2-3; 13 bases map to TRBD2. The CDR3 totals 16 residues. The trim removed 6 bases at V and 5 bases at J, leaving 8 bases unmatched. Per germline, CDR1 SNHLY and CDR2 FYNNEI. The CDR3 nucleotides are TGTGCCAGCAGCCTTGGGACTAGCGGGAATGGAGATACGCAGTATTTT. Its protein product is CASSLGTSGNGDTQYF. The whole variable domain, remainder taken from reference TRBV2 and TRBJ2-3, is EPEVTQTPSHQVTQMGQEVILRCVPISNHLYFYWYRQILGQKVEFLVSFYNNEISEKSEIFDDQFSVERPDGSNFTLKIRSTKLEDSAMYFCASSLGTSGNGDTQYFGPGTRLTVL.

This clone was seen a handful of times. The chain couples TRBV19 to TRBJ1-5, with 9 bases fitting TRBD1. The trim removed 10 bases at V and 1 base at J, leaving 5 bases unmatched. The CDR3 consists of 14 residues. CDR1 is LNHDA, CDR2 SQIVND, per germline (reference sequence). The CDR3 reads CATGQGRSNQPQHF. In DNA form, the CDR3 reads TGTGCCACGGGACAGGGAAGGAGCAATCAGCCCCAGCATTTT.

This chain connects TRBV6-1 to TRBJ2-7, with D possibly matching TRBD2 (5 bases). The V gene's germline CDR1 is MNHNS and CDR2 SASEGT. V lost 5 bases to trimming and J lost 3 bases, with 11 bases between them. The CDR3 loop spans 13 amino acids. In nucleotides, the CDR3 is TGTGCCAGCAGTAAACGGGGAGTCTACGAGCAGTACTTC. Translating gives CASSKRGVYEQYF.

This chain connects TRBV4-1 to TRBJ2-7, with 8 bases identical to TRBD1. The J segment lost 3 bases and the V segment lost 3 bases, leaving 10 bases of the junction unmatched. The length of the CDR3 is 16 residues. Germline V gives CDR1 MGHRA, CDR2 YSYEKL. The CDR3 loop reads CASSHAGGTGRYEQYF. CDR3 DNA sequence: TGCGCCAGCAGCCACGCGGGCGGGACAGGTCGCTACGAGCAGTACTTC.

The chain employs TRBV4-1 and TRBJ1-3; D might be TRBD1 (6 bases). In germline, CDR1 is MGHRA, CDR2 YSYEKL. The CDR3 consists of 17 residues. Trimming took 1 base from V and 2 from J, leaving 15 bases between them. This chain's CDR3 is CASSQVEGRGPGNTIYF. CDR3 nucleotides: TGCGCCAGCAGCCAAGTCGAGGGCAGGGGTCCTGGAAACACCATATATTTT.

The CDR3 DNA sequence: TGTGCCAGCAGCTTAAACCAGGGGAATGAAAAACTGTTTTTT. Translation gives CASSLNQGNEKLFF. The rearrangement joins TRBV7-9 to TRBJ1-4; D might be TRBD1 (6 bases). CDR1 and CDR2 from the germline V gene are SEHNR and FQNEAQ (reference sequence). V was pared by 2 bases and J by 5 bases, with 9 bases between. This CDR3 has 14 residues.

The chain employs TRBV11-2 and TRBJ2-7; 11 nucleotides line up with TRBD1. With V trimmed by 1 base and J by 3 bases, 2 bases remained unmatched. Germline-derived CDR1 and CDR2 are SGHAT and FQNNGV. The CDR3 runs 15 residues. CDR3 loop: CASSLAGTGGYEQYF. The CDR3 DNA is TGTGCCAGCAGCTTAGCCGGGACAGGGGGCTACGAGCAGTACTTC. The full variable domain, with the rest looked up from reference TRBV11-2 and TRBJ2-7, is EAGVAQSPRYKIIEKRQSVAFWCNPISGHATLYWYQQILGQGPKLLIQFQNNGVVDDSQLPKDRFSAERLKGVDSTLKIQPAKLEDSAVYLCASSLAGTGGYEQYFGPGTRLTVT.

The chain joins TRBV6-1 to TRBJ2-2; D perhaps matches TRBD1 (6 bases). Trimming cost V 6 bases and J 1 base, with 9 bases left between them. Per germline, CDR1 MNHNS and CDR2 SASEGT. The CDR3 runs to 14 residues. CDR3 in amino acids: CASRQGVNTGELFF. Written as DNA, the CDR3 is TGTGCCAGCAGACAGGGTGTGAACACCGGGGAGCTGTTTTTT.

This clone has a handful of counts. This chain connects TRBV19 to TRBJ2-2; 14 positions match TRBD2. This CDR3 is 19 amino acids long. Germline CDR1 reads LNHDA; CDR2 reads SQIVND (reference sequence). V shed 3 bases, J shed 2 bases, and the junction held 8 bases outside the gene matches. The CDR3 DNA follows: TGTGCCAGTAGTATCCAAGGACTAGCGGGGGGATATAACACCGGGGAGCTGTTTTTT. It encodes CASSIQGLAGGYNTGELFF.

This clone was seen only a few times. This chain connects TRBV6-1 to TRBJ1-4; D might be TRBD1 (6 bases). The germline V and J ends were trimmed by 2 bases and 7 bases, with 14 bases remaining between them. Germline V lookup: CDR1 MNHNS, CDR2 SASEGT. The CDR3 has 15 residues. The CDR3: CASSESTGRAEKLFF. The CDR3 DNA reads as TGTGCCAGCAGTGAAAGTACAGGGAGGGCTGAAAAACTGTTTTTT.

The J gene is TRBJ2-7, the V gene TRBV18; 9 bases are shared with TRBD1. Germline values: CDR1 KGHSH, CDR2 LQKENI. V lost 3 bases and J lost 6; bases outside the gene matches: 9. This CDR3 region has 15 residues. The chain's CDR3 is CASSPLGQGYGEQYF. The CDR3 nucleotides are TGTGCCAGCTCACCGCTGGGACAGGGATACGGCGAGCAGTACTTC.

The CDR3 spells CASSGRQGSIQYF. CDR3 nucleotides: TGTGCCAGCAGCGGGCGACAGGGAAGCATTCAGTACTTC. J is TRBJ2-4 and V is TRBV7-2, with 7 bases matching TRBD1. The germline CDR1 and CDR2 sequences are SGHTA and FQGNSA. Losses at the gene ends were 5 bases for V and 9 bases for J; bases not matched to a gene: 7. The CDR3 consists of 13 residues.

This clone has just a few counts. The gene calls are TRBV5-1 and TRBJ2-2; 7 nucleotides agree with TRBD1. Trimming at V came to 3 bases and at J to 5 bases, leaving 19 bases not matched to a gene. Germline V gene sequence: CDR1 SGHRS, CDR2 YFSETQ. The CDR3 sequence is 19 residues long. The CDR3 DNA follows: TGCGCCAGCAGCTCGCAACCCCTACGGACAGGCCTGCGGACCGGGGAGCTGTTTTTT. Its protein product is CASSSQPLRTGLRTGELFF.

V is TRBV4-1 and J is TRBJ2-7, with D perhaps matching TRBD2 (5 bases). Per germline, CDR1 MGHRA and CDR2 YSYEKL. This CDR3 is 14 amino acids long. The V end lost 0 bases, the J end lost 2 bases, and 8 bases lay between the germline ends. CDR3 sequence: CASSQDPLAYEQYF. The CDR3 DNA is TGCGCCAGCAGCCAAGATCCACTAGCCTACGAGCAGTACTTC.

This clone was found a few times. The gene calls are TRBV2 and TRBJ2-5; 7 bases map to TRBD2. The CDR3 extends over 13 amino acids. The trim removed 9 bases at V and 3 bases at J, leaving 7 bases unmatched. Germline V gene data show CDR1 as SNHLY and CDR2 as FYNNEI. The CDR3 loop is CAREMAGEETQYF. CDR3 in DNA: TGTGCCAGGGAGATGGCGGGGGAAGAGACCCAGTACTTC.

The V call is TRBV11-2, the J call TRBJ2-3; 9 bases agree with TRBD1. Germline values: CDR1 SGHAT, CDR2 FQNNGV. With 4 bases clipped from V and 3 bases from J, the junction kept 5 bases outside the gene matches. The CDR3 contains 15 residues. The CDR3 sequence is CASSSGQGWTDTQYF. For the CDR3, the DNA is TGTGCCAGCAGCTCCGGACAGGGGTGGACAGATACGCAGTATTTT.